Listed here are 10 T cell receptor beta chains from one sample, sequenced in a study of spatial heterogeneity in lung cancer. Study-wide results and caveats: The study found that expanded intratumoral alpha and beta TCR counts tracked tumor mutation counts.

Time point: sample taken at primary tumor resection. TCRdb called the 5' RACE reads again in MiXCR, with one record for every CDR3 protein. The table has about 5,100 distinct CDR3 sequences, roughly 8.2% seen once. The antigens for these receptors are not known. Sequencing was performed on lung tumor tissue, taken at surgery. The receptors here all came from a female donor with early-stage non-small cell lung cancer.

By sample share, this clonotype is medium-sized. J is TRBJ2-2 and V is TRBV6-5, with D maybe TRBD1 (6 bases). Germline V gene sequence: CDR1 MNHEY, CDR2 SVGAGI. This CDR3 region has 14 residues. Trimming cost V 7 bases and J 0 bases, with 9 bases left between them. The CDR3 bases are TGTGCCAGCAAGGGGGAACCGAACACCGGGGAGCTGTTTTTT. Encoded protein: CASKGEPNTGELFF.

This clonotype was seen many times. V and J are TRBV5-1 and TRBJ1-1, with 7 nucleotides matching TRBD1. The germline V gene has CDR1 SGHRS and CDR2 YFSETQ. The CDR3 loop spans 14 amino acids. Unmatched junction bases numbered 6, after V lost 2 bases and J lost 5 bases. The CDR3 region has the DNA TGCGCCAGCAGCTTCCAGGGGGTAGGGACTGAAGCTTTCTTT. Translation gives CASSFQGVGTEAFF.

This clonotype is medium-sized (0.01 to 0.1%) within its sample. V is TRBV18 and J is TRBJ2-1; TRBD2 might be the D (6 bases). The CDR3 runs 14 residues. Per germline, CDR1 KGHSH and CDR2 LQKENI. The V end lost 4 bases, the J end lost 2 bases, and 9 bases lay between the germline ends. CDR3 residues: CASSRRGAYNEQFF. The CDR3 coding sequence is TGTGCCAGCTCACGCCGCGGGGCCTACAATGAGCAGTTCTTC. Variable domain in full (rest from reference TRBV18 and TRBJ2-1): NAGVMQNPRHLVRRRGQEARLRCSPMKGHSHVYWYRQLPEEGLKFMVYLQKENIIDESGMPKERFSAEFPKEGPSILRIQQVVRGDSAAYFCASSRRGAYNEQFFGPGTRLTVL.

This clonotype is termed medium-sized (0.01 to 0.1%). This rearrangement joins TRBV23-1 to TRBJ1-5, with D perhaps matching TRBD1 (5 bases). TRBV23-1 is designated an ORF whose function remains uncertain. The CDR3 consists of 12 residues. Trimming left V 8 bases short and J 7 bases short, with 12 bases between. CDR3 in amino acids: CASQQGRQPQHF. For the CDR3, the DNA is TGCGCCAGCCAGCAGGGACGGCAGCCCCAGCATTTT.

This clonotype appeared a few times. The J gene is TRBJ2-5, the V gene TRBV27; D could derive from TRBD1 or TRBD2 (5 bases each). Germline CDR1 and CDR2: MNHEY and SMNVEV (reference sequence). This CDR3 is 14 amino acids long. The V and J ends lost 5 bases and 4 bases respectively, with 14 bases between them. Written as DNA, the CDR3 is TGTGCCAGCAGTCCCTTTCGGGGCGTAGAGACCCAGTACTTC. This sequence encodes CASSPFRGVETQYF.

This clonotype is medium-sized in the sample. The rearrangement links TRBV20-1 to TRBJ1-5; no reliable D call. The germline V and J ends were trimmed by 3 bases and 4 bases, with 16 bases remaining between them. This CDR3 region has 15 residues. Germline V gene sequence: CDR1 DFQATT, CDR2 SNEGSKA (reference sequence). The DNA of the CDR3 is TGCAGTGCTAGTGTATACGGGCGGTTTAATCAGCCCCAGCATTTT. Translating gives CSASVYGRFNQPQHF.

This clonotype is medium-sized in the sample. For the CDR3, the DNA is TGTGCCAGCAGCCAAGGACCTAGCAAATGGTACGAGCAGTACTTC. Protein sequence: CASSQGPSKWYEQYF. This chain links TRBV4-2 with TRBJ2-7, with D tentatively TRBD2 (5 bases). CDR1 is LGHNA and CDR2 is YNFKEQ in the germline V gene. There are 15 residues in the CDR3. V lost 1 base, J lost 4 bases, and 14 bases lay in between.

Within the sample, this clonotype is medium-sized. This sequence joins TRBV4-1 and TRBJ2-2; no clear D gene. From germline, CDR1 is MGHRA and CDR2 YSYEKL. V gave up 0 bases and J gave up 6 bases, with 11 bases separating them. This CDR3 comprises 15 residues. The CDR3 loop is CASSQEAAFPGELFF. CDR3 nucleotides: TGCGCCAGCAGCCAAGAGGCGGCTTTTCCCGGGGAGCTGTTTTTT.

By sample fraction, this clonotype is medium-sized (0.01 to 0.1%). This CDR3 reads CASSPRRDRISYEQYF. DNA for the CDR3: TGTGCCAGCTCACCCCGACGGGACAGGATCTCCTACGAGCAGTACTTC. This chain links TRBV18 with TRBJ2-7; 8 positions match TRBD1. Germline V gene data show CDR1 as KGHSH and CDR2 as LQKENI. The CDR3 sequence is 16 residues long. Losses at the gene ends were 3 bases for V and 0 bases for J; bases not matched to a gene: 7. The full variable domain, its missing parts supplied by reference TRBV18 and TRBJ2-7, is NAGVMQNPRHLVRRRGQEARLRCSPMKGHSHVYWYRQLPEEGLKFMVYLQKENIIDESGMPKERFSAEFPKEGPSILRIQQVVRGDSAAYFCASSPRRDRISYEQYFGPGTRLTVT.

This clonotype was found a few times. The chain employs TRBV12-3 or TRBV12-4 and TRBJ2-5; D might be TRBD2 (6 bases). V lost 5 bases to trimming and J lost 5 bases, with 12 bases between them. This CDR3 is 13 amino acids long. The DNA for the CDR3 is TGTGCCAGCAGTCCCCTAGCGTTCGAGACCCAGTACTTC. It codes for CASSPLAFETQYF.